This T cell receptor beta chain was identified during a study of STAT5B mutations in CD4+ large granular lymphocyte leukemia. Whole-study results and caveats: No patients shared main leukemic clonotypes, though roughly 23% appeared at low frequency elsewhere. Top patient clones used TRBV06 genes more often: 8/27 versus 2/35 in controls. Higher CD4+ than CD8+ T-LGLL clonality might reflect small sample size.

Sequencing was at survey level. Libraries were prepared by immunoSEQ multiplex PCR; TCRdb keeps only in-frame clonotypes and omits some of them. Among 30,000 to 40,000 clones listed, around 76% were seen once. The CDR3 consists of 16 residues. V shed 5 bases, J shed 4 bases, and the junction held 8 bases outside the gene matches. Germline CDR1 SGHNT, CDR2 YYREEE (reference sequence). In regard to this clone: No antigen is known for it.

The receptor's source is a human donor in good health. V is TRBV5-4 and J is TRBJ2-5; TRBD2 aligns across 13 bases. Sequenced: CD4+ T cells from blood buffy coats. The DNA of the CDR3 is TGTGCCAGCAGTCTCCGGACTAGCGGGGGCGGAGAGACCCAGTACTTC. Translated: CASSLRTSGGGETQYF.